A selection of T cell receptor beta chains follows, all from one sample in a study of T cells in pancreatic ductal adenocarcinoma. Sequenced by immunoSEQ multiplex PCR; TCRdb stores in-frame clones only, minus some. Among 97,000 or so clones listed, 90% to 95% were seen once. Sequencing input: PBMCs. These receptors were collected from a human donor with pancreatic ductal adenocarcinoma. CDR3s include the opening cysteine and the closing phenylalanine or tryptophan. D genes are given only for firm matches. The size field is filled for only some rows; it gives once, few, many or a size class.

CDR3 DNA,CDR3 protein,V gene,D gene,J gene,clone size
TGTGCCAGTAGTATCTTTTGGACTAGTGCCGAGCAGTACTTC,CASSIFWTSAEQYF,TRBV19,TRBD2,TRBJ2-7,NA
TGTGCCAGCAGTGAATATAACAGTAACTATGGCTACACCTTC,CASSEYNSNYGYTF,TRBV2,NA,TRBJ1-2,once
TGCGCCAGCAGCACCGGGGTAGCGGGAGCGGCGGAGACCCAGTACTTC,CASSTGVAGAAETQYF,TRBV5-1,TRBD2,TRBJ2-5,once
TGTGCCAGCAGCTTACAGGCCGGAAACACCATATATTTT,CASSLQAGNTIYF,TRBV5-5,NA,TRBJ1-3,NA
TGTGCTAGCAGCTTAGACGCCGAGGATACGCAGTATTTT,CASSLDAEDTQYF,TRBV7-7,NA,TRBJ2-3,NA
TGCGCCAGCAGGGAGGCAGCTGGAAACACCATATATTTT,CASREAAGNTIYF,TRBV10-2,NA,TRBJ1-3,once
TGTGCCAGCAGTCTGACAGGGATGAACACTGAAGCTTTCTTT,CASSLTGMNTEAFF,TRBV6-1,TRBD1,TRBJ1-1,NA
TGCGCCAGCAGTGACCCGGGAGGACTAGCGGGAGCCTACGAGCAGTACTTC,CASSDPGGLAGAYEQYF,TRBV10-1,TRBD2,TRBJ2-7,NA
TGTGCCAGCAGTGGATCAAGGGGGTCAGATACGCAGTATTTT,CASSGSRGSDTQYF,TRBV6-6,NA,TRBJ2-3,NA
TGTGCCAGCTCACCACAGGGAGACTCCTACGAGCAGTACTTC,CASSPQGDSYEQYF,TRBV18,NA,TRBJ2-7,NA
TGTGCCAGCATGACCGAGGAAGCCTACGAGCAGTACTTC,CASMTEEAYEQYF,TRBV6-6,NA,TRBJ2-7,NA
TGTGCCAGCAGCTTAGGGGGCGGGGGCGGACAGCCCCAGCATTTT,CASSLGGGGGQPQHF,TRBV11-2,NA,TRBJ1-5,NA
TGTGCCAGCAGTTTATCTCCCTACGTCAACTACGAGCAGTACTTC,CASSLSPYVNYEQYF,TRBV27,NA,TRBJ2-7,NA
TGTGCCTCCAGCCAGGGCCCTATTGGCTACACCTTC,CASSQGPIGYTF,TRBV19,NA,TRBJ1-2,NA
TGTGCCAGCTCACCACTGGGCCAGAACACCGGGGAGCTGTTTTTT,CASSPLGQNTGELFF,TRBV18,NA,TRBJ2-2,NA
TGTGCCAGCAGCGTACCCCGGGACAGGGACACAGATACGCAGTATTTT,CASSVPRDRDTDTQYF,TRBV7-3,TRBD1,TRBJ2-3,NA
TGTGCCAGCAGCTTAGGACCGTCAGGGCAGTACTTC,CASSLGPSGQYF,TRBV7-9,NA,TRBJ2-7,NA
TGTGCCAGCAGCTTAGATAGCGGGAGGTGGGAGACCCAGTACTTC,CASSLDSGRWETQYF,TRBV11-2,TRBD2,TRBJ2-5,NA
TGTGCCAGCACCCACGGTGGACAGGGTTCCTACGAGCAGTACTTC,CASTHGGQGSYEQYF,TRBV28,TRBD1,TRBJ2-7,NA
TGTGCCAGCAGCCCGAGCAATGAGCAGTTCTTC,CASSPSNEQFF,TRBV2,NA,TRBJ2-1,NA
TGTGCCATCAGTGGGGAATGGGGCACACAAGAGACCCAGTACTTC,CAISGEWGTQETQYF,TRBV10-3,NA,TRBJ2-5,NA
TGTGCCTGGAGTCCTAAATGGGCAAGGCGACACACAGATACGCAGTATTTT,CAWSPKWARRHTDTQYF,TRBV30,NA,TRBJ2-3,NA
TGTGCCAGCAGGGACCGGGGTGGGGGCACAGATACGCAGTATTTT,CASRDRGGGTDTQYF,TRBV6-5,NA,TRBJ2-3,NA
TGCGCCAGCGGGGAGGGGCCAGAGACCCAGTACTTC,CASGEGPETQYF,TRBV10-2,TRBD2,TRBJ2-5,NA
TGTGCCAGCTCACCGGGCCAGCCCGGCTCTGGAAACACCATATATTTT,CASSPGQPGSGNTIYF,TRBV18,NA,TRBJ1-3,NA
TGTGCCAGCAGGGACAGCAGCTCCTACAATGAGCAGTTCTTC,CASRDSSSYNEQFF,TRBV28,NA,TRBJ2-1,NA
TGCGCCAGCAGCCAAGTTGAGGGCAATGAGCAGTTCTTC,CASSQVEGNEQFF,TRBV4-1,NA,TRBJ2-1,NA
TGCGCCAGCAGCCAAGATTCAGCGCCAGCTGGAGACAATGAGCAGTTCTTC,CASSQDSAPAGDNEQFF,TRBV4-3,NA,TRBJ2-1,once
TGTGCCAGCAGTTACTTACAGGGTCCAGATACGCAGTATTTT,CASSYLQGPDTQYF,TRBV6-5,NA,TRBJ2-3,NA
TGTGCCAGCAGCCCAAACACCGGGGAGCTGTTTTTT,CASSPNTGELFF,TRBV2,NA,TRBJ2-2,NA
TGTGCCAGCAGTGACGGAGCGGGAGATACGCAGTATTTT,CASSDGAGDTQYF,TRBV25-1,NA,TRBJ2-3,NA
TGTGCCAGCAGTTTTAGCGTAAGCTCCTACGAGCAGTACTTC,CASSFSVSSYEQYF,TRBV28,NA,TRBJ2-7,NA
TGTGCCAGTAGGAAGCAGGAATACGAGCAGTACTTC,CASRKQEYEQYF,TRBV2,NA,TRBJ2-7,NA